Presented here are 19 T cell receptor beta chains from one specimen sequenced in a study of blood T cell repertoires in COVID-19. Some clones are missing from TCRdb's copy, which holds only in-frame ones; the method was immunoSEQ multiplex PCR. The sample includes 200,000 to 250,000 clones, 81% seen only once; the top ten take around 9%. The material sequenced was PBMCs or T cells enriched from blood (not recorded which). These receptors were obtained from a man in his forties or fifties who had recovered from COVID-19.

The chain employs TRBV11-2 and TRBJ1-3; D possibly corresponds to TRBD1 (6 bases). There are 14 residues in the CDR3. The germline CDR1 and CDR2 sequences are SGHAT and FQNNGV. Trimming shortened V by 5 bases and J by 0 bases, and 8 bases separated the two germline ends. The chain's CDR3 is CASSRTDSGNTIYF. CDR3 DNA: TGTGCCAGCAGCCGGACAGACTCTGGAAACACCATATATTTT.

The V call is TRBV9, the J call TRBJ2-1; 10 bases agree with TRBD1. The CDR3 runs to 15 residues. The germline V gene has CDR1 SGDLS and CDR2 YYNGEE. With V trimmed by 4 bases and J by 8 bases, 9 bases remained unmatched. This chain's CDR3 is CASSPARTGGDEQFF. CDR3 nucleotides: TGTGCCAGCAGCCCAGCCCGGACAGGGGGTGATGAGCAGTTCTTC.

The rearrangement links TRBV7-3 to TRBJ2-1; 10 bases map to TRBD2. The V segment lost 4 bases and the J segment 7 bases; nucleotides outside the gene matches: 10. Per germline, CDR1 SGHTA and CDR2 FQGTGA. The CDR3 runs to 16 residues. The CDR3 sequence is CASSYGGGTSVNEQFF. The DNA of the CDR3 is TGTGCCAGCAGCTATGGGGGTGGGACTAGCGTGAATGAGCAGTTCTTC. The variable domain in full, with the rest retrieved from reference TRBV7-3 and TRBJ2-1, is GAGVSQTPSNKVTEKGKYVELRCDPISGHTALYWYRQSLGQGPEFLIYFQGTGAADDSGLPNDRFFAVRPEGSVSTLKIQRTERGDSAVYLCASSYGGGTSVNEQFFGPGTRLTVL.

The genes are TRBV12-5 and TRBJ2-1, with 7 bases aligning to TRBD1. The length of the CDR3 is 16 residues. CDR1 and CDR2 from the germline V gene are LGHNT and FRNRAP. Unmatched junction bases numbered 9, after V lost 4 bases and J lost 3 bases. CDR3 in amino acids: CASGSADRESYNEQFF. CDR3 DNA sequence: TGTGCTAGTGGTTCAGCTGACAGGGAAAGCTACAATGAGCAGTTCTTC.

The rearrangement links TRBV27 to TRBJ2-7; 7 bases line up with TRBD1. The CDR3 length is 14 residues. Germline CDR1 and CDR2: MNHEY and SMNVEV (reference sequence). J lost 3 bases, V lost 5 bases, and 7 bases had no gene match. This CDR3 is CASSKRGPYYEQYF. The CDR3 nucleotides read TGTGCCAGCAGTAAGAGGGGGCCGTACTACGAGCAGTACTTC.

The rearrangement links TRBV4-1 to TRBJ1-1; 7 bases fit TRBD1. The CDR3 consists of 12 residues. With V trimmed by 1 base and J by 11 bases, 4 bases remained unmatched. CDR1 MGHRA and CDR2 YSYEKL come from the germline V gene. The CDR3 DNA reads TGCGCCAGCAGCCAAGGGACAGGAAGGGCTTTCTTT. Translation gives CASSQGTGRAFF.

A note on this clone: Other DNA sequences in the sample encode the same CDR3. This rearrangement joins TRBV12-5 to TRBJ2-1; TRBD2 might be the D (6 bases). The CDR3 has 14 amino acids. The V end lost 5 bases, the J end lost 0 bases, and 8 bases lay between the germline ends. Germline V gene lookup returns CDR1 LGHNT and CDR2 FRNRAP. The DNA for the CDR3 is TGTGCTAGTGGTATCGGGAGCTCCTACAATGAGCAGTTCTTC. Residues: CASGIGSSYNEQFF.

The chain has TRBV5-1 and TRBJ1-4, with D possibly being TRBD1 (5 bases). Germline CDR1 SGHRS, CDR2 YFSETQ. The CDR3 runs to 14 residues. V was trimmed by 0 bases and J by 8 bases, leaving 11 bases between them. CDR3 sequence: CASSLEGRGEKLFF. The CDR3 DNA reads TGCGCCAGCAGCTTGGAGGGTCGGGGGGAAAAACTGTTTTTT.

The rearrangement links TRBV10-3 to TRBJ1-1, with no clear D. The CDR3 is 14 residues long. Germline-derived CDR1 and CDR2 are ENHRY and SYGVKD. V was clipped by 3 bases and J by 1 base, with 9 bases between them. This CDR3 reads CAISEDTRNTEAFF. The CDR3 DNA reads TGTGCCATCAGTGAAGACACCCGGAACACTGAAGCTTTCTTT.

This clone is a singleton in its sample. The genes are TRBV6-5 and TRBJ2-6; a possible D gene is TRBD1 (6 bases). Germline CDR1 and CDR2: MNHEY and SVGAGI. The germline V and J ends were trimmed by 5 bases and 4 bases, with 12 bases remaining between them. The CDR3 sequence is 15 residues long. The CDR3 DNA sequence: TGTGCCAGCAGTCTTACAGGGTCAGGGGCCAACGTCCTGACTTTC. It encodes CASSLTGSGANVLTF.

The chain has TRBV5-1 and TRBJ1-2; D possibly corresponds to TRBD1 (6 bases). Trimming stripped 5 bases from V and 6 bases from J, with 17 bases between. This CDR3 is built from 14 residues. Germline loops: CDR1 SGHRS, CDR2 YFSETQ. CDR3 nucleotides: TGCGCCAGCAGTATCACGGGACAACTTGATGGCTACACCTTC. Its translation is CASSITGQLDGYTF.

This sequence joins TRBV5-4 and TRBJ2-7; D possibly corresponds to TRBD1 (6 bases). CDR1 SGHNT and CDR2 YYREEE come from the germline V gene (reference sequence). The CDR3 contains 15 residues. The V gene lost 0 bases and the J gene lost 2 bases, with 12 bases spanning the gap. The CDR3 region has the DNA TGTGCCAGCAGCTTGGAGGCGACAGGAGCCTACGAGCAGTACTTC. This sequence encodes CASSLEATGAYEQYF.

The chain combines TRBV5-6 with TRBJ1-1, with 9 positions matching TRBD1. The CDR3 loop spans 15 amino acids. After removal of 0 bases from V and 6 bases from J, the junction contained 6 bases not matched to a gene. The germline CDR1 and CDR2 sequences are SGHDT and YYEEEE. CDR3 loop: CASSLVGTGRAEAFF. CDR3 nucleotides: TGTGCCAGCAGCTTGGTCGGGACAGGGAGAGCTGAAGCTTTCTTT.

V gene TRBV4-2 combines with J gene TRBJ1-3, with 7 bases identical to TRBD1. CDR1 and CDR2 from the germline V gene are LGHNA and YNFKEQ. This CDR3 contains 18 residues. Trimming removed 0 bases from V and 3 bases from J; junction bases left unmatched: 11. CDR3 nucleotides: TGTGCCAGCAGCCAAGATCGCAGAGGGGGCGCATTTGGAAACACCATATATTTT. Amino acids: CASSQDRRGGAFGNTIYF.

The chain employs TRBV9 and TRBJ2-7; perhaps TRBD1 as D (7 bases). Trimming shortened V by 2 bases and J by 9 bases, and 15 bases separated the two germline ends. CDR3 length: 13 amino acids. CDR1 is SGDLS and CDR2 is YYNGEE in the germline V gene. The CDR3 loop reads CASSVKPGGGQYF. Written as DNA, the CDR3 is TGTGCCAGCAGCGTCAAACCAGGGGGAGGGCAGTACTTC.

The chain has TRBV18 and TRBJ1-1, with TRBD1 matching over 9 bases. The CDR3 spans 14 residues. The germline V gene has CDR1 KGHSH and CDR2 LQKENI. V trimming: 4 bases; J trimming: 1 base; junction bases outside the gene matches: 1. CDR3 coding DNA: TGTGCCAGCTCACGGACAGGGGAGAACACTGAAGCTTTCTTT. Translation: CASSRTGENTEAFF.

The chain uses TRBV4-2 and TRBJ1-3; D remains ambiguous. Trimming cost V 6 bases and J 2 bases, with 17 bases left between them. This CDR3 has 16 amino acids. Per germline, CDR1 LGHNA and CDR2 YNFKEQ. The CDR3 bases are TGTGCCAGCAGTCCTCCCGACCTTAGCGCTGGAAACACCATATATTTT. Translated: CASSPPDLSAGNTIYF.

The chain combines TRBV5-4 with TRBJ2-1; TRBD2 aligns across 9 bases. V gave up 4 bases and J gave up 6 bases; unmatched junction bases: 5. This CDR3 spans 14 amino acids. Germline-derived CDR1 and CDR2 are SGHNT and YYREEE (reference sequence). The CDR3 is CASSRGTSPNEQFF. For the CDR3, the DNA is TGTGCCAGCAGCAGAGGGACTAGCCCCAATGAGCAGTTCTTC.

This clone is a singleton in its sample. The rearrangement links TRBV19 to TRBJ1-3, with 8 bases lining up with TRBD1. The CDR3 contains 16 residues. The ends lost 5 bases at V and 2 bases at J; junction bases unmatched: 8. The V gene's germline CDR1 is LNHDA and CDR2 SQIVND (reference sequence). This chain's CDR3 is CASSARGTGAGNTIYF. DNA for the CDR3: TGTGCCAGTAGTGCACGGGGGACAGGAGCTGGAAACACCATATATTTT.